These T cell receptor beta chains were read from a single sample in a study of T cells in Graves' hyperthyroidism and ophthalmopathy. TCRdb re-called the multiplex PCR reads with MiXCR, one entry per CDR3 protein. The profile shows approximately 330,000 distinct CDR3 sequences, around 23% of them singletons. The material sequenced was blood. These receptors were obtained from a woman in her fifties or sixties with Graves' hyperthyroidism. The CDR3 runs from the conserved cysteine through the conserved F or W. A D gene is named only where the DNA matches it firmly. Not all rows give a size; the values are once, few, many and, for expanded clones, a class.

len	d_gene	abundance	j_gene	v_gene	CDR3aa	CDR3nt
14	NA	few	TRBJ1-3	TRBV10-3	CAISESTGGNTIYF	TGTGCCATCAGTGAGTCAACAGGTGGAAACACCATATATTTT
15	TRBD2	NA	TRBJ2-3	TRBV12-3/TRBV12-4	CASSRGTSYTDTQYF	TGTGCCAGCAGCCGAGGGACTAGCTACACAGATACGCAGTATTTT
17	NA	NA	TRBJ2-1	TRBV27	CASSSAPTRAAYNEQFF	TGTGCCAGCAGTTCCGCCCCGACTAGAGCGGCCTACAATGAGCAGTTCTTC
12	NA	NA	TRBJ1-5	TRBV12-5	CASGPGNQPQHF	TGTGCTAGTGGTCCCGGAAATCAGCCCCAGCATTTT
17	NA	NA	TRBJ1-5	TRBV6-2/TRBV6-3	CASRTDTGAYSNQPQHF	TGTGCCAGCAGAACTGATACCGGGGCCTATAGCAATCAGCCCCAGCATTTT
12	NA	many	TRBJ2-3	TRBV20-1	CSAETRQSVQYF	TGCAGTGCCGAGACTAGGCAGAGCGTGCAGTATTTT
14	NA	few	TRBJ1-1	TRBV28	CASSLHGGNTGAFF	TGTGCCAGCAGTTTACATGGGGGCAACACTGGAGCTTTCTTT
14	TRBD1	NA	TRBJ2-7	TRBV2	CASSWDRELYEQYF	TGTGCCAGCAGCTGGGACAGGGAGCTCTACGAGCAGTACTTC
10	NA	NA	TRBJ2-1	TRBV29-1	CSVVGYEQFF	TGCAGCGTGGTGGGGTATGAGCAGTTCTTC
16	NA	NA	TRBJ2-1	TRBV27	CASSLWGPTNRNEQFF	TGTGCCAGCAGTTTATGGGGTCCCACGAACCGCAATGAGCAGTTCTTC
14	NA	many	TRBJ1-1	TRBV18	CASSRPRGSTEAFF	TGTGCCAGCTCACGCCCGCGGGGGAGCACTGAAGCTTTCTTT
15	TRBD2	many	TRBJ2-4	TRBV6-1	CASMRGGFAKNIQYF	TGTGCCAGCATGCGGGGAGGGTTCGCCAAAAACATTCAGTACTTC
14	NA	NA	TRBJ2-7	TRBV19	CASSITEGSYEQYF	TGTGCCAGTAGTATAACAGAAGGGAGCTACGAGCAGTACTTC
15	TRBD2	NA	TRBJ2-3	TRBV28	CASSGGLAGVVTQYF	TGTGCCAGCAGTGGGGGACTAGCGGGAGTAGTGACGCAGTATTTT
18	TRBD1	NA	TRBJ2-7	TRBV5-1	CASSLYGLTGTGGDEQYF	TGCGCCAGCAGCTTGTACGGTCTAACCGGGACAGGTGGAGACGAGCAGTACTTC
11	NA	few	TRBJ1-1	TRBV20-1	CSARGGKGAFF	TGCAGTGCTAGAGGGGGGAAGGGAGCTTTCTTT
15	TRBD1	many	TRBJ1-3	TRBV2	CASSQGGIAGNTIYF	TGTGCCAGCAGTCAGGGGGGGATCGCTGGAAACACCATATATTTT
13	TRBD2	many	TRBJ2-5	TRBV28	CASTRSGIKTQYF	TGTGCCAGCACCCGTAGCGGGATAAAGACCCAGTACTTC
13	TRBD1	NA	TRBJ2-5	TRBV27	CASSDRGRETQYF	TGTGCCAGCAGCGACAGGGGAAGGGAGACCCAGTACTTC
14	NA	NA	TRBJ2-1	TRBV4-2	CASSHLSQLVEQFF	TGTGCCAGCAGCCATCTTTCCCAACTAGTTGAGCAGTTCTTC
18	NA	NA	TRBJ1-1	TRBV30	CAWSVPLQVRGPNTEAFF	TGTGCCTGGAGTGTACCCTTACAGGTCAGAGGGCCGAACACTGAAGCTTTCTTT
11	TRBD1	few	TRBJ2-7	TRBV10-3	CAIGTAYEQYF	TGTGCCATCGGGACAGCCTACGAGCAGTACTTC
12	NA	many	TRBJ1-1	TRBV5-1	CASSFGATEAFF	TGCGCCAGCAGCTTCGGGGCCACTGAAGCTTTCTTT
15	TRBD2	many	TRBJ2-1	TRBV11-3	CASSLSSGGGFEQFF	TGTGCCAGCAGCTTATCAAGCGGGGGGGGGTTTGAGCAGTTCTTC
15	TRBD2	many	TRBJ2-5	TRBV11-2	CASSRGREGGETQYF	TGTGCCAGCAGCCGAGGCCGGGAGGGGGGAGAGACCCAGTACTTC
15	NA	many	TRBJ2-6	TRBV20-1	CSGSLWSSGANVLTF	TGCAGTGGGTCCCTTTGGAGCTCTGGGGCCAACGTCCTGACTTTC
16	TRBD1	NA	TRBJ2-5	TRBV3-1	CASSQDPGGVIETQYF	TGTGCCAGCAGCCAAGATCCAGGGGGCGTAATCGAGACCCAGTACTTC
14	NA	many	TRBJ2-7	TRBV12-3/TRBV12-4	CASSLGEGGQEQYF	TGTGCCAGCAGTTTAGGAGAGGGAGGTCAAGAGCAGTACTTC
14	TRBD1	many	TRBJ1-5	TRBV12-3/TRBV12-4	CATSTGGSNQPQHF	TGTGCCACCTCGACAGGGGGGAGCAATCAGCCCCAGCATTTT
12	NA	many	TRBJ1-2	TRBV5-1	CASSLEGHGYTF	TGCGCCAGCAGCTTGGAGGGTCATGGCTACACCTTC
12	NA	NA	TRBJ2-6	TRBV12-3/TRBV12-4	CASKSGANVLTF	TGTGCCAGCAAATCCGGGGCCAACGTCCTGACTTTC
15	NA	NA	TRBJ1-1	TRBV7-6	CASSPGTTWRTEAFF	TGTGCCAGCAGCCCTGGGACAACCTGGCGGACTGAAGCTTTCTTT
15	NA	NA	TRBJ1-6	TRBV5-1	CASSLEVSRISPLHF	TGCGCCAGCAGCTTGGAAGTCTCCAGAATATCACCCCTCCACTTT
13	NA	many	TRBJ1-1	TRBV12-3/TRBV12-4	CASRSGGFHRAFF	TGTGCCAGCAGATCTGGGGGCTTTCACCGAGCTTTCTTT
13	NA	many	TRBJ1-6	TRBV6-1	CASHRERGSPLHF	TGTGCCTCCCACAGGGAGAGGGGCTCACCCCTCCACTTT
15	NA	few	TRBJ2-5	TRBV27	CASSPRRGPQETQYF	TGTGCCAGCAGCCCCCGTCGGGGACCCCAAGAGACCCAGTACTTC
16	TRBD1	few	TRBJ2-3	TRBV7-2	CASSWKGGSGTDTQYF	TGTGCCAGCAGCTGGAAAGGGGGCTCGGGCACAGATACGCAGTATTTT
14	NA	few	TRBJ2-5	TRBV6-1	CASSGAGGGETQYF	TGTGCCAGCAGTGGGGCCGGGGGCGGAGAGACCCAGTACTTC
15	TRBD2	many	TRBJ2-7	TRBV3-1	CASSQASGATYEQYF	TGTGCCAGCAGCCAAGCTAGCGGGGCCACCTACGAGCAGTACTTC
12	NA	few	TRBJ2-1	TRBV7-9	CASSYARDEQFF	TGTGCCAGCAGCTACGCACGCGATGAGCAGTTCTTC
14	TRBD1	many	TRBJ1-5	TRBV6-1	CASSQDRDDQPQHF	TGTGCCAGCAGCCAAGACAGGGATGATCAGCCCCAGCATTTT
15	NA	many	TRBJ2-4	TRBV7-9	CASSPLIGDKNIQYF	TGTGCCAGCAGCCCTCTGATCGGGGACAAAAACATTCAGTACTTC
14	TRBD2	few	TRBJ2-2	TRBV29-1	CSVDGGGNTGELFF	TGCAGCGTTGACGGCGGGGGTAACACCGGGGAGCTGTTTTTT
12	NA	NA	TRBJ2-7	TRBV29-1	CSACGDSYEQYF	TGCAGCGCCTGCGGTGACTCCTACGAGCAGTACTTC
18	TRBD1	once	TRBJ1-5	TRBV27	CATSEGDRKGGSNQPQHF	TGTGCCACCAGTGAGGGGGACAGGAAGGGAGGAAGCAATCAGCCCCAGCATTTT
15	NA	NA	TRBJ1-1	TRBV6-1	CASTIRGGGPTEAFF	TGTGCCAGCACCATCCGGGGAGGTGGGCCCACTGAAGCTTTCTTT
12	TRBD2	many	TRBJ2-3	TRBV20-1	CSASRSGASQYF	TGCAGTGCTAGTCGTAGCGGGGCTTCGCAGTATTTT
16	NA	NA	TRBJ1-2	TRBV9	CASSTRQGRSNYGYTF	TGTGCCAGCAGCACCCGGCAAGGACGATCAAACTATGGCTACACCTTC
14	NA	many	TRBJ2-7	TRBV7-2	CASSLDVRTYEQYF	TGTGCCAGCAGCTTAGATGTCCGTACCTACGAGCAGTACTTC
15	TRBD1	NA	TRBJ2-7	TRBV6-1	CASSEKGQGIYEQYF	TGTGCCAGCAGTGAGAAGGGACAGGGGATCTACGAGCAGTACTTC
15	TRBD2	few	TRBJ2-7	TRBV11-1	CASSFGLAGYYEQYF	TGTGCCAGCAGCTTTGGGCTAGCGGGATACTACGAGCAGTACTTC